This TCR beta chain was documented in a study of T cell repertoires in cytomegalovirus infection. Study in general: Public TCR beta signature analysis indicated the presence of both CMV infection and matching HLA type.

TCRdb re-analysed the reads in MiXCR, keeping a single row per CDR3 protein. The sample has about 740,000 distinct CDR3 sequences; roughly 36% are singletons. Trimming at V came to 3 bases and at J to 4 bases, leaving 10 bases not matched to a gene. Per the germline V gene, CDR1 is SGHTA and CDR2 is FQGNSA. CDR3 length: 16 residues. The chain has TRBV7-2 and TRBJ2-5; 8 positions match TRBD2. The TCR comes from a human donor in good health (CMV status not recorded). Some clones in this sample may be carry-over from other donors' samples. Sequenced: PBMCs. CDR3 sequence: CASSFHSGGGGETQYF. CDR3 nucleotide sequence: TGTGCCAGCAGCTTCCACAGCGGGGGTGGGGGAGAGACCCAGTACTTC.